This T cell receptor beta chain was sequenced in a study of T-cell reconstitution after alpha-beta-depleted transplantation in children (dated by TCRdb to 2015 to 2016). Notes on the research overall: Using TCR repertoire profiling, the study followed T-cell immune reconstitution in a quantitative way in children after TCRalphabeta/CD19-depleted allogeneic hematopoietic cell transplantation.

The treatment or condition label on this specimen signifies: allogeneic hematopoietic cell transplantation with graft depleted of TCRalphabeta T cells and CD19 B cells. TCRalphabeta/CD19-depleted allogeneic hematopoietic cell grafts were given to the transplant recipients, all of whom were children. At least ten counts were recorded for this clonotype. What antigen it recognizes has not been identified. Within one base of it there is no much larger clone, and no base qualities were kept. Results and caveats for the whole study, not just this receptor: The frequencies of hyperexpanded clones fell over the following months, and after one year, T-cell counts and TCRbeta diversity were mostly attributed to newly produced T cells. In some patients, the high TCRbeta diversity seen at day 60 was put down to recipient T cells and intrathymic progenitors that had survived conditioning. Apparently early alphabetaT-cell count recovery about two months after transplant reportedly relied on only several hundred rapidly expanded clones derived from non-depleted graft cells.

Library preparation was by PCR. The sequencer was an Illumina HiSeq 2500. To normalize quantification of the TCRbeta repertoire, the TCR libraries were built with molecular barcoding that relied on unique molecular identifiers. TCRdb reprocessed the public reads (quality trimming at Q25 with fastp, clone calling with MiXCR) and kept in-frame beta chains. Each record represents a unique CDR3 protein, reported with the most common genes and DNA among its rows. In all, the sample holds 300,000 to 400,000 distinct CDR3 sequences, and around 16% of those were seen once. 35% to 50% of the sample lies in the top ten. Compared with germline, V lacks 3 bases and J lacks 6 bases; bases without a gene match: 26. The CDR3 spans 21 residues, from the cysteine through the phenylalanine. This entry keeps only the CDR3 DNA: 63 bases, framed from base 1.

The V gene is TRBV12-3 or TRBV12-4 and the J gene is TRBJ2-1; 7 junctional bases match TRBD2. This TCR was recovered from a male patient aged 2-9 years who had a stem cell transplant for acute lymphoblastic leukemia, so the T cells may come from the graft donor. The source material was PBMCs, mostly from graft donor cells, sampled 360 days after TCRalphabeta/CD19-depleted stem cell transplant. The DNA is TGTGCCAGCAGTTTTGGTTTTCGCCCAGAGGGGCTCGCGGGAGAGGGCAATGAGCAGTTCTTC. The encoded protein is CASSFGFRPEGLAGEGNEQFF.